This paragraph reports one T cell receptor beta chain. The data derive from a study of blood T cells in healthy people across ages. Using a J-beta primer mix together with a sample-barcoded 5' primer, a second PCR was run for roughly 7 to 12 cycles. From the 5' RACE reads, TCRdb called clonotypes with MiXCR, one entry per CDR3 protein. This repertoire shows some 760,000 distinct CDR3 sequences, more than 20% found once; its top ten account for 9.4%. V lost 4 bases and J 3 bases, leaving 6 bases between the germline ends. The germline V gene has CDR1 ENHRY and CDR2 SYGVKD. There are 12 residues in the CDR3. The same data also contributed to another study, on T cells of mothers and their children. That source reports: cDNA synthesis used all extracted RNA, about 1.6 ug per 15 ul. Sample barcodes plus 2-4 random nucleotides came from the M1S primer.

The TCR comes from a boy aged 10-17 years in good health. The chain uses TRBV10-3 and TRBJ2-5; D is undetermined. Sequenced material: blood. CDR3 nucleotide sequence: TGTGCCATCAGTGGGAGAGAAGAGACCCAGTACTTC. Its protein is CAISGREETQYF.